This entry is about one TCR beta chain. The data stem from a study of PD-1 blockade in mismatch repair-deficient tumors. At the level of the study: All were previously treated, progressing patients with 12 mismatch repair-deficient cancer types.

Only in-frame clones appear in the TCRdb table, and some are missing; sequencing was by immunoSEQ multiplex PCR. Among some 110,000 clones listed, roughly 80% were seen once. This clonotype was sampled from an adult with mismatch repair-deficient cancer. The sequenced sample was peripheral blood, obtained roughly 60 weeks after starting pembrolizumab.

CDR3 loop: CASSNGLAGGLYEQYF. The CDR3 DNA sequence: TGTGCCAGCAGCAACGGACTAGCGGGAGGCCTCTACGAGCAGTACTTC. The chain couples TRBV21-1 to TRBJ2-7; the table's D call, TRBD2, was not checked against the DNA. TRBV21-1 is deemed a pseudogene. This CDR3 contains 16 residues.